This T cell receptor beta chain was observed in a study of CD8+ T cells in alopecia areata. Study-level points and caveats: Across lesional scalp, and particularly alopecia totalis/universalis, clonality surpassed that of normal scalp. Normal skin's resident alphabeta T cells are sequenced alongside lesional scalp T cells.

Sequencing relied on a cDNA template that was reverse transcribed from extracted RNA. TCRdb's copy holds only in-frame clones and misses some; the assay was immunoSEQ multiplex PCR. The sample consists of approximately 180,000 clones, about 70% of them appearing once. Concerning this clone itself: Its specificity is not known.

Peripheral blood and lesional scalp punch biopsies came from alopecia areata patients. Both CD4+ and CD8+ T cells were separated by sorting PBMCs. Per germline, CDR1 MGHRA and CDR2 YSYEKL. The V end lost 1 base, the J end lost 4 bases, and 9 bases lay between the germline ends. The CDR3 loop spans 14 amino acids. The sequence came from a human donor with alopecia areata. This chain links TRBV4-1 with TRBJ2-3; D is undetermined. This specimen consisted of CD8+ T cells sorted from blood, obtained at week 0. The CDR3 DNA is TGCGCCAGCAGCCAAGGCTTTGGCGCAGATACGCAGTATTTT. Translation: CASSQGFGADTQYF.